This T cell receptor (beta chain) derives from a study of lymphopenia after photon versus proton radiotherapy. Trimming shortened V by 6 bases and J by 3 bases, and 11 bases separated the two germline ends. The CDR3 totals 14 residues. Germline V gene sequence: CDR1 LNHDA, CDR2 SQIVND (reference sequence). General study results and limits: Authors raise, but do not show, better survival with proton therapy.

There are a few counts of this clone. Its antigen is undetermined. Measured with immunoSEQ multiplex PCR; TCRdb has only the in-frame clones, and not every one. Among roughly 14,000 clones listed, 80% to 90% were seen once. V usage is TRBV19 and J usage is TRBJ2-2, with D unclear. The receptor was derived from a man between 65 and 80 years old with pancreatic cancer. The source material was peripheral blood, sampled from a patient treated with proton-based radiotherapy. DNA for the CDR3: TGTGCCAGTAGACCGTACAGCTACACCGGGGAGCTGTTTTTT. This translates into CASRPYSYTGELFF.